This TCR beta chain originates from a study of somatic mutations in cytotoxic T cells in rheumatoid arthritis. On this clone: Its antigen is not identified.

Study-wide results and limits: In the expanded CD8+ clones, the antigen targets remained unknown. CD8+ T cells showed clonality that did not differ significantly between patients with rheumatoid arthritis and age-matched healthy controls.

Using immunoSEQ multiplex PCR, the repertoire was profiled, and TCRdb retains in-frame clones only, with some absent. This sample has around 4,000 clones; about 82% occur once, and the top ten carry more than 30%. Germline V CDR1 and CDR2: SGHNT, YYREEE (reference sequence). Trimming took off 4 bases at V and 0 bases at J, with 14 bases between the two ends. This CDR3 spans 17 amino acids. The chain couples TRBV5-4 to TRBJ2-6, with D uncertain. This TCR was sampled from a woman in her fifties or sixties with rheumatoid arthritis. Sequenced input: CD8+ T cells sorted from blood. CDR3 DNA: TGTGCCAGCAGCCCGTCGACAACAGCCTCTGGGGCCAACGTCCTGACTTTC. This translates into CASSPSTTASGANVLTF.